This TCR beta chain comes out of a study of T cell repertoires in cytomegalovirus infection. Overall study context: Signatures in public TCR beta sequences pointed to both CMV infection and matching HLA type. Study results and limitations: What dominated the ex vivo response were HLA-C-restricted CMV-specific TCR beta clonotypes. Identification of carriers of CMV plus the relevant HLA was performed using cumulative public TCR beta family frequency.

Points on this clonotype: What it recognizes is unknown.

TCRdb reanalysed the reads using MiXCR and keeps one entry per CDR3 protein. The table records 700,000 to 850,000 distinct CDR3 sequences, less than 35% of them present only once. V shed 3 bases, J shed 0 bases, and the junction held 4 bases outside the gene matches. Germline V gives CDR1 SNHLY, CDR2 FYNNEI. CDR3 length: 16 residues. The receptor was derived from a human donor in good health (CMV status not recorded). Some clones in this sample may be carry-over from other donors' samples. V and J are TRBV2 and TRBJ2-2, with 7 positions matching TRBD2. The material was cultured CD8+ T cells from PBMCs, obtained from culture after CMV antigen stimulation. CDR3 DNA: TGTGCCAGCAGTGAGACTAGCTTCTCGAACACCGGGGAGCTGTTTTTT. Translating gives CASSETSFSNTGELFF. The full variable domain, in which reference TRBV2 and TRBJ2-2 provide the parts outside the CDR3, is EPEVTQTPSHQVTQMGQEVILRCVPISNHLYFYWYRQILGQKVEFLVSFYNNEISEKSEIFDDQFSVERPDGSNFTLKIRSTKLEDSAMYFCASSETSFSNTGELFFGEGSRLTVL.